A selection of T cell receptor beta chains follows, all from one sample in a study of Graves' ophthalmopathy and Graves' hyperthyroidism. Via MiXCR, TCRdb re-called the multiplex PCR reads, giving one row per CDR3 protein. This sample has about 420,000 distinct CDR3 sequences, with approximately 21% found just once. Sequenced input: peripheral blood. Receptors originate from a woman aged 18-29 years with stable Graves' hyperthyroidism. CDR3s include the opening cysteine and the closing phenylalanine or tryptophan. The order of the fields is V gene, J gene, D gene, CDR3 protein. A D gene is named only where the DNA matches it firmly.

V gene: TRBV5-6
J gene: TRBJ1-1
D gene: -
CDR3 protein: CASSLSPPRSTEAFF

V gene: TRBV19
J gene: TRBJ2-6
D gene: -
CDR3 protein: CANQISGANVLTF

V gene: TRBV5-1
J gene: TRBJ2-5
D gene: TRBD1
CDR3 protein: CASRLGQGGQETQYF

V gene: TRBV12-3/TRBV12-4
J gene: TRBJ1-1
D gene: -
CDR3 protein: CASSHGRREGTEAFF

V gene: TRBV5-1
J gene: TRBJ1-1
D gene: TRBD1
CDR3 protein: CASSGGTGSDTTEAFF

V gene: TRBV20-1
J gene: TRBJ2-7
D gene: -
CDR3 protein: CSARGRRAPYEQYF

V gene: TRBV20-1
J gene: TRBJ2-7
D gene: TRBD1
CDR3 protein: CSASPDRGSPYEQYF

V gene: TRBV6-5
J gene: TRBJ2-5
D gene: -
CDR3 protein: CASSYSSQTQYF

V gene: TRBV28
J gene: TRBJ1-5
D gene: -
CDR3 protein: CASSPRAGRSNQPQHF

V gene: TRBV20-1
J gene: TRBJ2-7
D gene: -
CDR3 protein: CSARGGAGAPYEQYF

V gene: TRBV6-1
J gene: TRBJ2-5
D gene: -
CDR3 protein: CASSGRQGLETQYF

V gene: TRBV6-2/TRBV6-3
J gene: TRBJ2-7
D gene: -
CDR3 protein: CASKEGEQYF

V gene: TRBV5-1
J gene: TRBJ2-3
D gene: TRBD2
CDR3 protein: CASSLAGGADTQYF

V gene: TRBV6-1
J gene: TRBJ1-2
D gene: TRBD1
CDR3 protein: CASRRTGTSYGYTF

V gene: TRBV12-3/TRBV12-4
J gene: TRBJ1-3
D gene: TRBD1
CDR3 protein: CASSLPTTGGGNTIYF

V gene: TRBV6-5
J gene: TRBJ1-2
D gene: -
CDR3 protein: CASSLSPGYGYTF

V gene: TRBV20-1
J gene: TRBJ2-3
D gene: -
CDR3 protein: CSVEGVVSTQYF

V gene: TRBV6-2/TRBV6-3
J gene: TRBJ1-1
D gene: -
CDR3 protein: CASIGSHEAFF

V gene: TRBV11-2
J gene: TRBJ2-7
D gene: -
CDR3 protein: CASSLYNSYEQYF

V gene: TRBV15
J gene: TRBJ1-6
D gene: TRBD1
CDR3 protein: CATSRDMTGSQNSPLHF

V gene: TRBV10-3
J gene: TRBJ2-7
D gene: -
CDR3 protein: CAISESGFKGQSSYERYF

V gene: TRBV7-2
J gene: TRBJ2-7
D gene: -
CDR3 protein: CASSLNSGVQYEQYF

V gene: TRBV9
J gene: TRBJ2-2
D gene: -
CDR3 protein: CASSLTFRAGWYTGELFF

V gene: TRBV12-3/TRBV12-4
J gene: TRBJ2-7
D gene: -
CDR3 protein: CASSLNRGKYF

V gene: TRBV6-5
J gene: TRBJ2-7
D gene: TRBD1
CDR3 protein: CASGTGWYEQYF

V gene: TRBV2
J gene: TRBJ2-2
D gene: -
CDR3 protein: CASSRRGTGELFF

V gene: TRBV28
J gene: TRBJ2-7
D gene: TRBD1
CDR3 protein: CASSQDRGYSYEQYF

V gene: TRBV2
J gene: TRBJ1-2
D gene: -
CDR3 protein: CASSLGQIAYGYTF

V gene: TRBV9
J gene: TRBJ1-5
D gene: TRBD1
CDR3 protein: CASSGDSSNQPQHF

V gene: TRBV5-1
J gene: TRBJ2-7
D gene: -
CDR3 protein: CASSMTDSYEQYF

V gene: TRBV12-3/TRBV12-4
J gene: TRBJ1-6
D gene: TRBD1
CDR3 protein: CASSPGDRNSPLHF

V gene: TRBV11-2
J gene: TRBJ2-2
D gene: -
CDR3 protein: CASSLVGGLAGGELFF

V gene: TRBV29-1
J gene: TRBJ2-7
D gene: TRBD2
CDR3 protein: CSVASGSIYEQYF

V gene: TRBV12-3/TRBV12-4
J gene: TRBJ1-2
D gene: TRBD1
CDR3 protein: CASSSSGGGYGYTF

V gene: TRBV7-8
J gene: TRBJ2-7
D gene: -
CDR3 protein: CASSLVGPGVGEQYF

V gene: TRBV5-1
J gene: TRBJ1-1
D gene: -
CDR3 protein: CASSLSGRIAGTEAFF

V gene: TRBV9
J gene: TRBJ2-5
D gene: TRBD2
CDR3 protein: CASSGIAGQETQYF

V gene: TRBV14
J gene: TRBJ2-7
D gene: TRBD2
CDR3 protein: CASSLSTSDEQYF

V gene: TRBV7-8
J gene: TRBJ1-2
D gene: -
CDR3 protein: CASSPRTADYGYTF

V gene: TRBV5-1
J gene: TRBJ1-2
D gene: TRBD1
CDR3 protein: CASSRGRDRVNYGYTF

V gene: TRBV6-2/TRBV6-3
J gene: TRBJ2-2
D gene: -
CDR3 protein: CASSRLGTTGELFF